This T cell receptor (beta chain) is from a study of blood T cell repertoires in COVID-19. Study at large: The study drew acute and convalescent COVID-19 samples from the United States, Italy and Spain. PBMCs, B-cell-depleted T cells, or T cells were the source of the cDNA or gDNA that made up the material.

The germline gives CDR1 MNHEY, CDR2 SVGEGT. The V and J ends lost 2 bases and 2 bases respectively, with 9 bases between them. The CDR3 covers 14 residues. As handled by the study authors: For nucleated cells, counts were estimated from reference gene primer amplification. Sequencing used immunoSEQ multiplex PCR; TCRdb keeps in-frame clones, though not all of them. V, J and clone size reflect that table, while D and trimming were determined from the DNA. The profile shows roughly 250,000 clones, about 80% of them singletons. This sequence joins TRBV6-2 or TRBV6-3 and TRBJ1-2, with D uncertain. The clonotype comes from a woman of 80 years or more with active or convalescent COVID-19. Material for sequencing was peripheral blood. CDR3 coding DNA: TGTGCCAGCAGTTACCCGCAGGCGAACTATGGCTACACCTTC. It codes for CASSYPQANYGYTF.